The 25 T cell receptor beta chains listed next were all sequenced from one sample in a study of T-cell reconstitution after alpha-beta-depleted transplantation in children. Study-wide results and limits: When one year had passed after transplant, most T-cell counts and diversity came from newly produced T cells.

This sample's TCRbeta library carried unique molecular identifier barcodes. Via MiXCR, TCRdb re-called the PCR reads, giving one row per CDR3 protein. Seen here are about 290,000 distinct CDR3 sequences, nearly 8% observed once, and the top ten hold approximately 9%. These receptors lack a known antigen. Sample: peripheral blood, taken 360 days after TCRalphabeta/CD19-depleted stem cell transplant. Source of these receptors: a female patient aged 2-10 years who had a stem cell transplant for Fanconi anemia, so the T cells may come from the graft donor.

This clonotype was detected ten times or more. In nucleotides, the CDR3 is TGTGCCAGCACCCGCACCGGGGAGCTGTTTTTT. It encodes CASTRTGELFF. The chain combines TRBV12-3 or TRBV12-4 with TRBJ2-2; D is unresolved. V lost 7 bases and J lost 4, with 4 bases in between. There are 11 residues in the CDR3.

This clonotype has a count of ten or more. This chain connects TRBV28 to TRBJ2-5; perhaps TRBD2 as D (5 bases). Germline CDR1 reads MDHEN; CDR2 reads SYDVKM. Trimming pared 9 bases from V and 4 bases from J, leaving 6 bases between. This CDR3 is 10 amino acids long. In nucleotides, the CDR3 is TGTGCCAGTGGGAGAGAGACCCAGTACTTC. Its translation: CASGRETQYF.

CDR3 DNA sequence: TGCAGTGCTAGAGACCAGGGCAGGGGAATCAATGAGCAGTTCTTC. Protein: CSARDQGRGINEQFF. The chain couples TRBV20-1 to TRBJ2-1, with D perhaps matching TRBD1 (6 bases). Germline CDR1 and CDR2: DFQATT and SNEGSKA (reference sequence). V shed 0 bases and J shed 6 bases, with 15 bases lying between them. The CDR3 loop spans 15 amino acids.

This clonotype was recorded at least ten times. The CDR3 nucleotides read TGTGCCAGCAGGGGAACCCCCCTTAACTATGGCTACACCTTC. This sequence encodes CASRGTPLNYGYTF. V and J are TRBV27 and TRBJ1-2, with D unresolved. The germline V gene encodes CDR1 MNHEY and CDR2 SMNVEV (reference sequence). The length of the CDR3 is 14 residues. Between the trimmed V and J ends, which lost 6 bases and 1 base, there was a span of 12 bases.

Ten or more counts support this clonotype. V usage is TRBV7-9 and J usage is TRBJ1-1, with D uncertain. This CDR3 contains 12 residues. V lost 0 bases, J lost 8 bases, and 7 bases lay in between. Germline assignment: CDR1 SEHNR and CDR2 FQNEAQ (reference sequence). CDR3 bases: TGTGCCAGCAGCTTAGCAGCTGGCGAAGCTTTCTTT. Protein: CASSLAAGEAFF.

This clonotype turned up a few times. V and J are TRBV20-1 and TRBJ2-3; D possibly uses TRBD1 or TRBD2 (6 bases each). This CDR3 spans 14 amino acids. Germline CDR1 DFQATT, CDR2 SNEGSKA (reference sequence). V was clipped by 2 bases and J by 5 bases, with 14 bases between them. The chain's CDR3 is CSARLDGGGDTQYF. The CDR3 bases are TGCAGTGCTAGACTGGACGGGGGCGGAGATACGCAGTATTTT.

This clonotype appeared a few times. The chain uses TRBV5-1 and TRBJ2-4; perhaps D is TRBD1 or TRBD2 (5 bases each). The CDR3 extends over 14 amino acids. Germline V lookup: CDR1 SGHRS, CDR2 YFSETQ. V was trimmed by 6 bases and J by 5 bases, leaving 15 bases between them. CDR3 in DNA: TGCGCCAGCATGAGGGGCTGGGGAGAAAACATTCAGTACTTC. Translating it yields CASMRGWGENIQYF.

This clonotype was seen at least ten times. The V call is TRBV27, the J call TRBJ2-1; weak D call: TRBD1 (6 bases). V was clipped by 5 bases and J by 5 bases, with 22 bases between them. Germline lookup yields CDR1 MNHEY and CDR2 SMNVEV (reference sequence). The CDR3 is 17 amino acids. The CDR3 bases are TGTGCCAGCAGTACTACGATGCACAGGGTATACAACAATGAGCAGTTCTTC. It specifies CASSTTMHRVYNNEQFF.

This clonotype was seen a few times. The genes are TRBV12-3 or TRBV12-4 and TRBJ1-1; 10 bases line up with TRBD1. Trimming took 1 base from V and 5 from J; bases not matched to a gene: 7. This CDR3 is built from 16 residues. The CDR3 loop reads CASSLVEGQGWTEAFF. The CDR3 DNA reads TGTGCCAGCAGTTTAGTAGAGGGACAGGGGTGGACTGAAGCTTTCTTT.

This clonotype was seen ten or more times. This chain's CDR3 is CASSLNAGVGYNEQFF. CDR3 in DNA: TGTGCCAGCAGCTTGAACGCGGGAGTGGGCTACAATGAGCAGTTCTTC. The chain has TRBV7-6 and TRBJ2-1; TRBD2 aligns across 7 bases. CDR1 SGHVS and CDR2 FNYEAQ come from the germline V gene. Losses at the gene ends were 3 bases for V and 3 bases for J; bases not matched to a gene: 8. The CDR3 has 16 amino acids.

The table lists this clonotype with many counts. The genes are TRBV29-1 and TRBJ2-3; 9 positions match TRBD1. V was clipped by 4 bases and J by 6 bases; unmatched bases: 8. Germline values: CDR1 SQVTM, CDR2 ANQGSEA. The CDR3 is made up of 14 amino acids. CDR3 DNA: TGCAGCGTTGTTGGGACAGGGTATGGGGATACGCAGTATTTT. It encodes CSVVGTGYGDTQYF.

This clonotype was counted ten times or more. The J gene is TRBJ2-1, the V gene TRBV28, with TRBD2 matching 13 bases. Germline V gene data show CDR1 as MDHEN and CDR2 as SYDVKM. V trimming: 2 bases; J trimming: 8 bases; junction bases outside the gene matches: 3. The CDR3 has 15 amino acids. The CDR3 DNA is TGTGCCAGCAGTTTACCCGGACTAGCGGGAGATGAGCAGTTCTTC. Its protein is CASSLPGLAGDEQFF.

This chain uses TRBV7-9 with TRBJ1-1; 8 positions agree with TRBD1. Germline V lookup: CDR1 SEHNR, CDR2 FQNEAQ (reference sequence). This CDR3 has 15 amino acids. V shed 5 bases and J 3 bases; nucleotides not matched to a gene: 8. The CDR3 DNA is TGTGCCAGCAGCAACTTGGACAGGGTGTACACTGAAGCTTTCTTT. This codes for CASSNLDRVYTEAFF.

This clonotype was observed at least ten times. The V gene is TRBV7-8, the J gene TRBJ2-1; TRBD2 agrees at 10 bases. Germline CDR1 SGHVS, CDR2 FQNEAQ. V shed 6 bases and J 7 bases; nucleotides not matched to a gene: 9. The CDR3 is 15 residues long. CDR3 protein: CASRMSGTSVNEQFF. For the CDR3, the DNA is TGTGCCAGCAGGATGAGTGGGACTAGCGTAAATGAGCAGTTCTTC.

This clonotype was observed a handful of times. The chain couples TRBV29-1 to TRBJ1-1, with D tentatively TRBD1 (5 bases). Trimming took 4 bases from V and 4 from J, leaving 7 bases between them. This CDR3 has 11 amino acids. CDR1 is SQVTM and CDR2 is ANQGSEA in the germline V gene. Here the CDR3 DNA reads TGCAGCGTTGTTGGGGGCACTGAAGCTTTCTTT. Translating gives CSVVGGTEAFF.

At least ten counts were recorded for this clonotype. The rearrangement joins TRBV12-3 or TRBV12-4 to TRBJ2-3; maybe TRBD1 (6 bases). The CDR3 contains 14 residues. Trimming pared 6 bases from V and 4 bases from J, leaving 14 bases between. Here the CDR3 reads CASRTGLDPDTQYF. CDR3 DNA: TGTGCCAGCAGGACAGGTCTTGATCCAGATACGCAGTATTTT.

This clonotype was counted many times. The V call is TRBV7-2, the J call TRBJ2-3; 14 nucleotides agree with TRBD2. CDR3 length equals 20 residues. Germline V gene sequence: CDR1 SGHTA, CDR2 FQGNSA. With 2 bases clipped from V and 0 bases from J, the junction kept 10 bases outside the gene matches. This CDR3 is CASSLSRLAGGFSSTDTQYF. As DNA, the CDR3 is TGTGCCAGCAGCTTATCTAGACTAGCGGGAGGGTTTTCTAGCACAGATACGCAGTATTTT. Drawing the rest from reference TRBV7-2 and TRBJ2-3, the complete variable domain is GAGVSQSPSNKVTEKGKDVELRCDPISGHTALYWYRQSLGQGLEFLIYFQGNSAPDKSGLPSDRFSAERTGGSVSTLTIQRTQQEDSAVYLCASSLSRLAGGFSSTDTQYFGPGTRLTVL.

This clonotype has a count of ten or more. This rearrangement joins TRBV19 to TRBJ2-1; D gene uncertain. Trimming took off 6 bases at V and 6 bases at J, with 12 bases between the two ends. The germline gives CDR1 LNHDA, CDR2 SQIVND (reference sequence). The CDR3 length is 13 residues. CDR3 sequence (DNA): TGTGCCAGTAGCGTGCCTTCGGGCAATGAGCAGTTCTTC. Encoded protein: CASSVPSGNEQFF.

This clonotype was recorded many times. J is TRBJ2-1 and V is TRBV7-3; 15 bases line up with TRBD2. The CDR3 length is 22 residues. V gave up 0 bases and J gave up 12 bases; unmatched junction bases: 24. CDR1 SGHTA and CDR2 FQGTGA come from the germline V gene. The DNA of the CDR3 is TGTGCCAGCAGCTTAACCTACCCACTCTCCCCAGGGACTAGCGGGAGGTGGGAGAGGCAGTTCTTC. Translated, it gives CASSLTYPLSPGTSGRWERQFF.

The chain recombines TRBV20-1 with TRBJ1-2; 7 nucleotides line up with TRBD1. The CDR3 has 15 residues. J lost 7 bases, V lost 5 bases, and 16 bases had no gene match. Germline values: CDR1 DFQATT, CDR2 SNEGSKA (reference sequence). Written as DNA, the CDR3 is TGCAGTGCTCTGGAGGACAGGCCGACCGATCTTGGCTACACCTTC. Translation gives CSALEDRPTDLGYTF.

Many counts were recorded for this clonotype. This chain uses TRBV7-2 with TRBJ2-7; 7 bases line up with TRBD2. CDR1 and CDR2 from the germline V gene are SGHTA and FQGNSA. Trimming at V came to 2 bases and at J to 7 bases, leaving 11 bases not matched to a gene. The CDR3 is made up of 15 amino acids. The CDR3 here is CASSLSARGLREQYF. In DNA form, the CDR3 reads TGTGCCAGCAGCTTATCGGCAAGGGGACTACGAGAGCAGTACTTC.

Many counts were recorded for this clonotype. This chain's CDR3 is CSADSGESSYNEQFF. Written as DNA, the CDR3 is TGCAGTGCAGATAGCGGGGAGAGCTCCTACAATGAGCAGTTCTTC. This rearrangement joins TRBV20-1 to TRBJ2-1; 8 positions agree with TRBD2. Germline lookup yields CDR1 DFQATT and CDR2 SNEGSKA (reference sequence). CDR3 size: 15 residues. Trimming removed 6 bases from V and 0 bases from J; junction bases left unmatched: 7.

This clonotype was detected only a few times. The chain's CDR3 is CSARMDNRPGYTF. The CDR3 DNA follows: TGCAGTGCTAGAATGGACAATCGGCCTGGCTACACCTTC. This chain connects TRBV20-1 to TRBJ1-2; D might be TRBD1 (5 bases). The V gene lost 2 bases and the J gene lost 7 bases, with 14 bases spanning the gap. The CDR3 consists of 13 residues. CDR1 is DFQATT and CDR2 is SNEGSKA in the germline V gene (reference sequence).

This clonotype was counted at least ten times. The chain carries TRBV11-1 and TRBJ2-1; D ambiguous. This CDR3 comprises 12 residues. The germline V and J ends were trimmed by 3 bases and 5 bases, with 5 bases remaining between them. In germline, CDR1 is SGHAT, CDR2 FQDESV (reference sequence). CDR3 protein: CASSFADNEQFF. The CDR3 bases are TGTGCCAGCAGCTTTGCGGACAATGAGCAGTTCTTC.

This clonotype was counted between two and nine times. The rearrangement uses TRBV7-8 and TRBJ2-1; perhaps TRBD1 as D (6 bases). Trimming took off 2 bases at V and 4 bases at J, with 9 bases between the two ends. The CDR3 length is 14 residues. CDR1 is SGHVS, CDR2 FQNEAQ, per germline. CDR3 sequence: CASSLFGQYNEQFF. In DNA, the CDR3 is TGTGCCAGCAGCTTATTCGGACAGTACAATGAGCAGTTCTTC.